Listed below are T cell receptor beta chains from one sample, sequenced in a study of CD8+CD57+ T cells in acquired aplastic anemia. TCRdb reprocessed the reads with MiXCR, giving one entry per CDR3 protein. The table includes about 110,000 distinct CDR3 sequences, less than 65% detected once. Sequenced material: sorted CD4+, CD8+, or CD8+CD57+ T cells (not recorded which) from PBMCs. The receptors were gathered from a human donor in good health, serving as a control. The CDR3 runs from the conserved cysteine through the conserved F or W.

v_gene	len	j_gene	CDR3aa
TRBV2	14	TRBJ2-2	CASTRAGGTGELFF
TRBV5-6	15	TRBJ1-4	CASSLLGQGNEKLFF
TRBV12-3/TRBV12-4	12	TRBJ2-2	CASSTGTGELFF
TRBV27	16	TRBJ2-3	CASSRSAGEFTDTQYF
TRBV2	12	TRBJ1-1	CASRPRDTEAFF
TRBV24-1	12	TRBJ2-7	CATSHQTYEQYF
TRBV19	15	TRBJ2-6	CASSIELSGANVLTF
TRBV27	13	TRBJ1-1	CASSYTVNTEAFF
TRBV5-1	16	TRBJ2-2	CASSLRGTAGTGELFF
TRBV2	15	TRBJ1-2	CASSESPHTVYGYTF
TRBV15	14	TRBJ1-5	CATSKQGSNQPQHF
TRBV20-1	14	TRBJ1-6	CSARAGVNNSPLHF
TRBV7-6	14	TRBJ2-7	CASSLSGYNNEQYF
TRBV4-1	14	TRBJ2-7	CASSHERGFYEQYF
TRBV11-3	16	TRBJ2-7	CASSPHSGTGNREQYF
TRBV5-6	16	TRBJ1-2	CASSLGETGSGYGYTF
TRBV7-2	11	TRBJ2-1	CASRGNNEQFF
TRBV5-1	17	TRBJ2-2	CASSMDWAGSNTGELFF
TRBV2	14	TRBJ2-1	CASKEGAAYNEQFF
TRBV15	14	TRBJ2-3	CATSSRRQTDTQYF
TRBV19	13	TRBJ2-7	CASSQQGGEEQYF
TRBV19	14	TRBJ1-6	CASTPGAESSPLHF
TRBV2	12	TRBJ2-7	CASSGDRVEQYF
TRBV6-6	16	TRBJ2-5	CASSYWVDGEQETQYF
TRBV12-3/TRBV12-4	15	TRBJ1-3	CASSLRGPLDNTIYF
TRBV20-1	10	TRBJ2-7	CSASGYEQYF
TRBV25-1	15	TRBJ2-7	CAGSGRGRGPGEQYF
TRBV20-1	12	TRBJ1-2	CSASGTNYGYTF
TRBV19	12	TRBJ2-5	CASSKGVETQYF
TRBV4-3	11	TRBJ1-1	CASRVGSAFFF
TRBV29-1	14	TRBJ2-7	CSVVVSGRVYEQYF
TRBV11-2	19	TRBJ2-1	CASSLVPPGQGVGYNEQFF
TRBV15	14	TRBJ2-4	CATSTRVAKNIQYF
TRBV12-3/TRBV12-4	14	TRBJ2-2	CAEPYPDLSGELFF
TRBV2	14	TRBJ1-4	CASSYHRDEEKLFF
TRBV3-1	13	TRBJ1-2	CASSQGMNYGYTF
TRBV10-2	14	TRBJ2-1	CASTLLSSYNEQFF
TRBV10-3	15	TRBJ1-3	CAISESREAGNTIYF
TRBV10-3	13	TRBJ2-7	CAISEPRSYEQYF
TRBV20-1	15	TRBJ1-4	CSARDNTGRVGELSF
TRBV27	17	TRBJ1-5	CASSLFQGARFYQPQHF
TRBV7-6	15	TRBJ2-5	CASSLVGGQGETQYF
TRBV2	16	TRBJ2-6	CATPRRGGSGANVLTF
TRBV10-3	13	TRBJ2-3	CAISEDNTDTQYF
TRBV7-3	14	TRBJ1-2	CASCSQGTYYGYTF
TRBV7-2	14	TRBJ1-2	CASSPTGFNDGYTF